These T cell receptor beta chains were read from a single sample in a study of OX40 agonist ivuxolimab in advanced cancers. Sequencing was performed with immunoSEQ multiplex PCR; in TCRdb, only in-frame clones are kept and a portion is missing. This sample yields over 20,000 clones, of which approximately 81% are seen a single time; around 14% belongs to the top ten. The starting material was CD4+ or CD8+ T cells sorted from blood, obtained in a trial of the OX40 agonist ivuxolimab. These TCRs come from an adult with an advanced solid tumor such as melanoma, head and neck, liver or kidney cancer. Each CDR3 is given with its conserved first and last residue. The order of the fields is D gene, V gene, clone size, CDR3 length, J gene, CDR3 DNA, CDR3 protein. D genes are given only for firm matches. The size field is filled for only some rows; it gives once, few, many or a size class.

NA	TRBV27	NA	15	TRBJ1-1	TGTGCCAGCAGTTCCCCGAGGGGTCAGAACACTGAAGCTTTCTTT	CASSSPRGQNTEAFF
TRBD1	TRBV27	NA	13	TRBJ2-7	TGTGCCAGCAGCCCGGGACAGGGGTTCGAGCAGTACTTC	CASSPGQGFEQYF
NA	TRBV7-2	NA	15	TRBJ2-3	TGTGCCAGCAGCCCGACTAGGGGGGGGACAGATACGCAGTATTTT	CASSPTRGGTDTQYF
NA	TRBV2	NA	15	TRBJ1-1	TGTGCCAGCAGTGAAGCACCGGGACTGAACACTGAAGCTTTCTTT	CASSEAPGLNTEAFF
NA	TRBV10-2	NA	14	TRBJ1-6	TGCGCCAGCAGTGCGAGGGCATATAATTCACCCCTCCACTTT	CASSARAYNSPLHF
TRBD1	TRBV5-5	NA	15	TRBJ1-5	TGTGCCAGCAGCCCCAACAGGGGTAGCAATCAGCCCCAGCATTTT	CASSPNRGSNQPQHF
NA	TRBV2	NA	12	TRBJ2-7	TGTGCCAGCAGGGACGGACCCTACGAGCAGTACTTC	CASRDGPYEQYF
TRBD1	TRBV13	NA	16	TRBJ1-2	TGTGCCAGCAGCTGGACAGGGGGCCCCGCTAACTATGGCTACACCTTC	CASSWTGGPANYGYTF
NA	TRBV5-6	NA	12	TRBJ1-5	TGTGCCAGCAGCTTGGGCAATCAGCCCCAGCATTTT	CASSLGNQPQHF
NA	TRBV6-5	NA	14	TRBJ1-4	TGTGCCAGCAGTTACTCTGAGGGAAATGAAAAACTGTTTTTT	CASSYSEGNEKLFF
NA	TRBV6-5	NA	13	TRBJ1-2	TGTGCCAGCAGTGGGGGACCGAACTATGGCTACACCTTC	CASSGGPNYGYTF
TRBD1	TRBV4-3	NA	14	TRBJ1-4	TGCGCCAGCAGCCAAGATAGGGGGCTTGAAAAACTGTTTTTT	CASSQDRGLEKLFF
NA	TRBV4-3	NA	15	TRBJ1-3	TGCGCCAGCAGCCAAGAGGGAGAACACGGAAACACCATATATTTT	CASSQEGEHGNTIYF
TRBD1	TRBV15	NA	19	TRBJ1-5	TGTGCCACCAGCAGAGATCCCGACAGGGAAGTCGATAGCAATCAGCCCCAGCATTTT	CATSRDPDREVDSNQPQHF
NA	TRBV4-1	NA	17	TRBJ2-5	TGCGCCAGCAGCCAAGAGCACCCCCCCGGGCCCCAAGAGACCCAGTACTTC	CASSQEHPPGPQETQYF
NA	TRBV13	NA	16	TRBJ1-1	TGTGCCAGCAGCTTAAGGTCGGAGGGTCGGAACACTGAAGCTTTCTTT	CASSLRSEGRNTEAFF
TRBD1	TRBV5-4	NA	14	TRBJ2-3	TGTGCCAGCAGCTTGCGACAGGGCGTAGATACGCAGTATTTT	CASSLRQGVDTQYF
NA	TRBV10-3	NA	14	TRBJ2-3	TGTGCCATCAGTGCGGGGCCCACCACAGATACGCAGTATTTT	CAISAGPTTDTQYF
NA	TRBV10-3	NA	13	TRBJ1-2	TGTGCCATCAGTGAGTCGACCGAGGTAGGCTACACCTTC	CAISESTEVGYTF
NA	TRBV6-4	NA	13	TRBJ2-1	TGTGCCAGCAGTGACGGGCGGGGATATGAGCAGTTCTTC	CASSDGRGYEQFF
NA	TRBV6-5	NA	15	TRBJ2-7	TGTGCCAGCAGTTACTGGGCGGATAGCTCCTACGAGCAGTACTTC	CASSYWADSSYEQYF
TRBD1	TRBV6-4	few	14	TRBJ2-1	TGTGCCAGCAGTGCGGGACAGGGGGCCAATGAGCAGTTCTTC	CASSAGQGANEQFF
TRBD1	TRBV28	NA	16	TRBJ2-1	TGTGCCAGCAGCCAGCAGAGGGACAGCTCCTACAATGAGCAGTTCTTC	CASSQQRDSSYNEQFF
NA	TRBV13	NA	13	TRBJ2-7	TGTGCCAGCAGCTTGACCCACTCCTACGAGCAGTACTTC	CASSLTHSYEQYF
NA	TRBV28	NA	15	TRBJ2-7	TGTGCCAGCAGCCACCGACGGAACCCTACCTACGAGCAGTACTTC	CASSHRRNPTYEQYF
NA	TRBV27	few	13	TRBJ2-3	TGTGCCAGCAGTCTGGTACCAGGGGATACGCAGTATTTT	CASSLVPGDTQYF
TRBD1	TRBV6-5	NA	14	TRBJ1-5	TGTGCCAGCAGTGAATTGGACAGGAGCCAGCCCCAGCATTTT	CASSELDRSQPQHF
NA	TRBV4-1	once	16	TRBJ2-1	TGCGCCAGCAGCCATCTTTGGACACAAAATTACAATGAGCAGTTCTTC	CASSHLWTQNYNEQFF
TRBD2	TRBV9	NA	14	TRBJ2-7	TGTGCCAGCAGCCCTTCGGGAGGGGGAGACGAGCAGTACTTC	CASSPSGGGDEQYF
TRBD2	TRBV7-3	NA	15	TRBJ2-1	TGTGCCAGCAGCACACTAGCGGGCTCTTCGGATGAGCAGTTCTTC	CASSTLAGSSDEQFF
NA	TRBV5-4	NA	15	TRBJ1-2	TGTGCCAGCAGCTTGGATATCATGGATAACTATGGCTACACCTTC	CASSLDIMDNYGYTF
NA	TRBV5-1	NA	17	TRBJ2-7	TGCGCCAGCAGCTCGAAAGCAGACCCATGGAGCTCCTACGAGCAGTACTTC	CASSSKADPWSSYEQYF
NA	TRBV6-5	NA	13	TRBJ1-5	TGTGCCAGCAGTCCGGCGGGCAATCAGCCCCAGCATTTT	CASSPAGNQPQHF
NA	TRBV5-7	NA	13	TRBJ1-5	TGTGCCAGCAGTATACAGGGAAATCAGCCCCAGCATTTT	CASSIQGNQPQHF
NA	TRBV6-5	once	14	TRBJ2-3	TGTGCCAGCAGTCCTACGGGCCTCACAGATACGCAGTATTTT	CASSPTGLTDTQYF
TRBD1	TRBV7-9	once	14	TRBJ2-2	TGTGCCAGCAGTTTGACAGGGGTCACCGGGGAGCTGTTTTTT	CASSLTGVTGELFF
TRBD1	TRBV6-6	NA	15	TRBJ2-7	TGTGCCACCTCTCTAACCGGGACAGGGGGCGATGAGCAGTACTTC	CATSLTGTGGDEQYF
TRBD1	TRBV27	NA	17	TRBJ1-1	TGTGCCAGCAGTTTAATAACAACAGGGGGCCTACTCACTGAAGCTTTCTTT	CASSLITTGGLLTEAFF
TRBD1	TRBV7-2	NA	12	TRBJ2-7	TGTGCCAGCAGCTTTACAGGGGACGAGCAGTACTTC	CASSFTGDEQYF
NA	TRBV10-3	NA	14	TRBJ1-1	TGTGCCATCAGTGAGGTCGGGGGTTCTCCTGAAGCTTTCTTT	CAISEVGGSPEAFF
NA	TRBV4-3	NA	14	TRBJ1-4	TGCGCCAGCAGCCACGCAGACACGAATGAAAAACTGTTTTTT	CASSHADTNEKLFF
NA	TRBV4-3	once	17	TRBJ2-3	TGCGCCAGCAGCCAAGACCCCGGGACTCCCTACACAGATACGCAGTATTTT	CASSQDPGTPYTDTQYF
NA	TRBV11-2	NA	14	TRBJ2-2	TGTGCCAGCAGCCCTGGCCTGAACACCGGGGAGCTGTTTTTT	CASSPGLNTGELFF
TRBD1	TRBV7-8	NA	17	TRBJ1-2	TGTGCCAGCAGCTTACCCGCAGGGGGTCCCAACAACTATGGCTACACCTTC	CASSLPAGGPNNYGYTF
NA	TRBV27	NA	13	TRBJ2-7	TGTGCCAGCAGTTCCCATAGCTCCTACGAGCAGTACTTC	CASSSHSSYEQYF
NA	TRBV5-5	NA	15	TRBJ1-4	TGTGCCAGCAGCTTGGCCTACAGAACTAATGAAAAACTGTTTTTT	CASSLAYRTNEKLFF
NA	TRBV4-3	NA	15	TRBJ1-1	TGCGCCAGCAGCCCCTCGGACATCATGAACACTGAAGCTTTCTTT	CASSPSDIMNTEAFF
TRBD2	TRBV6-1	few	15	TRBJ2-1	TGTGCCACTCTCGGGGGGTACGGCCTATACAATGAGCAGTTCTTC	CATLGGYGLYNEQFF
NA	TRBV6-5	NA	14	TRBJ2-7	TGTGCCAGCAGTATGTCTAGCTGGACCTACGAGCAGTACTTC	CASSMSSWTYEQYF
NA	TRBV5-4	NA	10	TRBJ1-1	TGTGCCAGCGGGCAGGCAGAAGCTTTCTTT	CASGQAEAFF
NA	TRBV6-5	NA	14	TRBJ2-7	TGTGCCAGCAGTTACGTGAGGGGGGCCTACGAGCAGTACTTC	CASSYVRGAYEQYF
TRBD1	TRBV6-1	once	13	TRBJ1-6	TGTGCTAATACAGGGGGCTTTAATTCACCCCTCCACTTT	CANTGGFNSPLHF
NA	TRBV7-8	NA	15	TRBJ1-1	TGTGCCAGCAGCGCCGAATGGAACCGGGACACTGAAGCTTTCTTT	CASSAEWNRDTEAFF
TRBD1	TRBV5-6	NA	18	TRBJ1-1	TGTGCCAGCAGCGCCCGGGGAGGGACAGTTCGAAAGGACACTGAAGCTTTCTTT	CASSARGGTVRKDTEAFF
TRBD1	TRBV5-4	once	15	TRBJ2-3	TGTGCCAGCAGCTGGGGACAGGGAGGAAGGGATACGCAGTATTTT	CASSWGQGGRDTQYF
NA	TRBV27	NA	12	TRBJ1-1	TGTGCCAGCAGTACAGGGAACACTGAAGCTTTCTTT	CASSTGNTEAFF
TRBD2	TRBV29-1	NA	17	TRBJ2-1	TGCAGCGTTGTGGGACTAGCGGGGGGAAGCTCCTACAATGAGCAGTTCTTC	CSVVGLAGGSSYNEQFF
TRBD2	TRBV4-3	NA	15	TRBJ2-1	TGCGCCAGCAGCCAAGTGCGGGGGGACTACAATGAGCAGTTCTTC	CASSQVRGDYNEQFF
NA	TRBV4-1	few	15	TRBJ2-7	TGCGCCAGCAGCCAATTATCGGACAGATTCTACGAGCAGTACTTC	CASSQLSDRFYEQYF
TRBD1	TRBV5-1	NA	14	TRBJ1-2	TGCGCCAGCAGCTTGGAGACAGGGAACTATGGCTACACCTTC	CASSLETGNYGYTF